These 3 T cell receptor beta chains were sequenced from one sample in a study of control samples from healthy donors and cancer patients. Produced via immunoSEQ multiplex PCR; TCRdb's table is partial and in-frame only. The table has roughly 25,000 clones, approximately 91% seen once. The sequenced sample was PBMCs. All receptors derive from a man aged 45-65 years with lung cancer.

This clone was observed once. V usage is TRBV12-3 or TRBV12-4 and J usage is TRBJ1-1, with D perhaps TRBD1 (5 bases). This CDR3 has 13 amino acids. The ends were cut back, 6 bases at V and 4 bases at J, with 12 bases in the middle. CDR3 residues: CASSEGPATEAFF. As DNA, the CDR3 is TGTGCCAGCAGCGAGGGACCTGCCACTGAAGCTTTCTTT.

This clone was detected only once. V is TRBV19 and J is TRBJ2-2; 8 bases match TRBD1. From germline, CDR1 is LNHDA and CDR2 SQIVND (reference sequence). The junction had 8 bases not matched to a gene; V was cut back by 5 bases and J by 6 bases. The CDR3 has 15 amino acids. The CDR3 DNA follows: TGTGCCAGTAGTCCGCGGACAGGGCTCCCCGGGGAGCTGTTTTTT. It encodes CASSPRTGLPGELFF.

The rearrangement joins TRBV14 to TRBJ2-7; D not resolved. The CDR3 extends over 12 amino acids. V was pared by 2 bases and J by 4 bases, with 6 bases between. Germline CDR1 is SGHDN and CDR2 is FVKESK. The CDR3 protein is CASSQNWYEQYF. The CDR3 nucleotides read TGTGCCAGCAGCCAAAATTGGTACGAGCAGTACTTC.